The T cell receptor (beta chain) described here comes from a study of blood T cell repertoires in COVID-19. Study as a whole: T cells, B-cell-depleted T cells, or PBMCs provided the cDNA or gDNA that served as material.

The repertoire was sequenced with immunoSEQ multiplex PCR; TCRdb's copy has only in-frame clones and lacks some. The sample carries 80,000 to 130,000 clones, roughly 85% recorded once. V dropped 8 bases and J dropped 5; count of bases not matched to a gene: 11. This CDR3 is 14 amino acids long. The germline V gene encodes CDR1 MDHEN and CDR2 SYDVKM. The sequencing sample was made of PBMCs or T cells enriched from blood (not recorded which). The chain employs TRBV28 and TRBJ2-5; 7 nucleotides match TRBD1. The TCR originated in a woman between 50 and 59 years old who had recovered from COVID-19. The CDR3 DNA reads TGTGCCAGCCGCGAGGGACAGCTAAGGGAGACCCAGTACTTC. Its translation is CASREGQLRETQYF.